This T cell receptor beta chain is from a study of tumor-infiltrating lymphocytes in primary liver carcinoma (dated by TCRdb to about 2017). Regarding the complete study: A handful of patients with histopathologically diagnosed primary liver carcinoma underwent surgical resection in China between November 2015 and 2016. Repertoires from technical replicates were highly reproducible, with mean shared-clone rates approximately 0.88 and correlation coefficients above 0.98. The five patients had tumors of stage T1-T3 N0M0, with maximum diameters ranging from 4.2 to 10 cm. Of the five patients (three men and two women, aged 30 to 69 years), four had hepatocellular carcinoma and one had combined HCC and intrahepatic cholangiocarcinoma. Samples yielded roughly 3.5 to 8 million productive TCRbeta reads; read depth did not differ significantly between tissue types. A total of some 35 specimens from 5 patients went through TCRbeta repertoire sequencing, namely 25 tumor regions, 5 adjacent noncancerous liver tissues and 5 peripheral blood samples. The study combined TCRbeta repertoire sequencing, expression microarrays and whole-exome sequencing across five regions of each liver tumor, with adjacent normal tissue and blood.

Overall study results and their limits: Only the TCR beta chain was sequenced, so true repertoire diversity is likely underestimated because unpaired alpha chains were not captured. Repertoire overlap was found to be higher between tumor regions (mean approximately 36%) than between tumor-adjacent (approximately 17%) or tumor-blood (around 15%) pairs, consistent with antigen-driven expansion. Compared with blood, tumors had a significantly larger share of the repertoire taken up by the top 250 clones (p = 0.039). Bulk unsorted samples precluded comparing CD4+ and CD8+ T cell repertoires. Only a few patients were included in the study, and the authors note that the findings should be validated in a larger study.

Starting from approximately 500 ng total RNA, TCRbeta-specific cDNA was produced by reverse transcription with a constant-region primer and ProtoScript II reverse transcriptase. TCRbeta libraries were built with three nested multiplex PCR rounds, a slightly modified ARM-PCR procedure. Each of the first two PCR rounds ran for about 10 cycles and used multiplex TRBV1-TRBV30 forward primers together with a Cbeta reverse primer. A final 25-cycle PCR with Deep VentR polymerase added sample barcodes and Illumina adapters. Before sequencing, amplicons between 200 and 500 bp were purified from gel using a QIAquick gel extraction kit. An Illumina HiSeq 2500 was used to sequence the TCRbeta amplicons, generating 250-bp paired-end reads. For the original study's pipeline: Trimmomatic v0.33 was used to quality-trim the reads, and FLASH v1.2.11 was used to merge paired reads so that full CDR3 sequences could be recovered. V, D and J germline segments were assigned to the rearranged TCRbeta sequences by MiGEC v1.2.1b. Clonotype statistics and Shannon-Wiener diversity indices were computed with VDJtools v1.0.0. Except for diversity analysis, only each sample's 250 most abundant clonotypes were used in subsequent analyses to reduce sampling bias. In-frame beta chains were kept once TCRdb had trimmed the public reads at Q25 with fastp and called clones with MiXCR. Every CDR3 protein is listed once, alongside the most common genes and DNA of its rows. The V and J calls follow TCRdb's processing rather than the paper's. The table for this sample lists about 200,000 distinct CDR3 sequences; about two thirds of them were counted only once. The top ten clonotypes cover around 7.1% of the sample.

As encoded in the germline V gene, CDR1 is LGHNT while CDR2 is FRNRAP. The CDR3 covers 14 residues, taking in both the cysteine and the phenylalanine. The DNA shown is the 42-base CDR3, in frame from base 1. V is cut back by 5 bases and J by 4 bases, with 3 bases in the junction unmatched. About this clonotype itself: Its recognized antigen is unknown. With a much larger clone just one base away, this may be a read error.

Blood RNA was extracted from unsorted whole blood using TRIzol reagent, and germline DNA was obtained with the DNeasy Blood & Tissue kit. Patients had chronic HBV infection and were treatment-naive at sampling. Approximately 3.8 milliliters of peripheral blood were collected into K2EDTA tubes before surgery. The V gene is TRBV12-5 and the J gene is TRBJ2-3; a stretch of 10 junction bases matches TRBD2. Material for sequencing was peripheral blood. The TCR sequence derives from a woman in her sixties or seventies with primary liver carcinoma and hepatitis B virus infection. The nucleotide sequence is given as TGTGCTAGTGGTGACGGGACTAGCGCAGATACGCAGTATTTT. It is translated as CASGDGTSADTQYF.